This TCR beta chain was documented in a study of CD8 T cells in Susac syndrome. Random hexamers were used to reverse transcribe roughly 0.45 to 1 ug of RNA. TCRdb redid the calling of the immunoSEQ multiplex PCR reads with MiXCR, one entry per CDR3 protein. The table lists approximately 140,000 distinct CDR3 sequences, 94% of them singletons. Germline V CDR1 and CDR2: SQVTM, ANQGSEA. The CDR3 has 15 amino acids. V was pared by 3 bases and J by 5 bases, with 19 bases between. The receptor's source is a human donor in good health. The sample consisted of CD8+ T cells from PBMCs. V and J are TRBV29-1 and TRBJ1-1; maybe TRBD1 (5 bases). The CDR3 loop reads CSVEARGPRGTEAFF. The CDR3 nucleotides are TGCAGCGTTGAGGCGAGGGGACCCCGTGGGACTGAAGCTTTCTTT.